This T cell receptor beta chain was recorded in a study of beta chain features in type 1 diabetes. As for the study in general: Patients shared similar age, gender and cell yields with healthy donors. Points from the study as a whole: There was a moderate but significant shortening of TCRB CDR3s in all four CD4+ subsets of Type 1 diabetes patients. It was not settled here whether HLA type affects TCRB rearrangement.

Expressed TCRB transcripts were sequenced after all isolated RNA was converted to cDNA. Repertoires were generated with immunoSEQ multiplex PCR, while TCRdb's copy carries only in-frame clones and drops some. The sample shows approximately 58,000 clones, approximately 60% of them seen only once. Post-sort purity exceeded 95% for all sorted populations. With regard to this clone: Its antigen is not identified.

The CDR3 sequence is 14 residues long. Between the trimmed V and J ends, which lost 0 bases and 4 bases, there was a span of 6 bases. CDR1 is PRHDT and CDR2 is FYEKMQ in the germline V gene (reference sequence). V is TRBV13 and J is TRBJ2-2; no reliable D call. The sequence came from a woman under 40 with type 1 diabetes. What was sequenced was stem cell memory CD4+ T cells from blood. The CDR3 nucleotides are TGTGCCAGCAGCTTAGGGGCGGCCACCGGGGAGCTGTTTTTT. Translated: CASSLGAATGELFF.